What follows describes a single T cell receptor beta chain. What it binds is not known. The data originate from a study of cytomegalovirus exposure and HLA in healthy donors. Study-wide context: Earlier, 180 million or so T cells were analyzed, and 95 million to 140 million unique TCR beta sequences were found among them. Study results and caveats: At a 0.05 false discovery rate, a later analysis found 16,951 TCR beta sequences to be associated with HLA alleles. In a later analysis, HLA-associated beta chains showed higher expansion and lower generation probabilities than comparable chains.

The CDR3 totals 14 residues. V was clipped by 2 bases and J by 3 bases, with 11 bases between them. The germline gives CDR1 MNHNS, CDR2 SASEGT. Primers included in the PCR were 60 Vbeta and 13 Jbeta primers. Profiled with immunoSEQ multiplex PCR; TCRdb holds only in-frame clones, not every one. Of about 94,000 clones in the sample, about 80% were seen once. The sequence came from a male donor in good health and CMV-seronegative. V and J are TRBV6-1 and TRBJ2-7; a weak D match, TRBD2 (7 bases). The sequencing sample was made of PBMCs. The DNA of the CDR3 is TGTGCCAGCAGTGAACACGGGGGGCTCTACGAGCAGTACTTC. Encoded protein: CASSEHGGLYEQYF.